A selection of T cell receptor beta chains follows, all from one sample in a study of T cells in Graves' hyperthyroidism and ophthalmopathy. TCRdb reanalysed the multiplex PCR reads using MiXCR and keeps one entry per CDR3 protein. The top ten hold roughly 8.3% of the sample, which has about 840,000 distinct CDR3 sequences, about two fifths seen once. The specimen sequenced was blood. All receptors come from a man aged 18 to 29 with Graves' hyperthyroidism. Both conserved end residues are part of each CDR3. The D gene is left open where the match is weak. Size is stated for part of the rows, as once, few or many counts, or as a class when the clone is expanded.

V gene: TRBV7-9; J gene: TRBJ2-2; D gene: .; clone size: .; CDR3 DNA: TGTGCCAGCAGCTTAGCGGGAACGACCTACGGGGAGCTGTTTTTT; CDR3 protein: CASSLAGTTYGELFF
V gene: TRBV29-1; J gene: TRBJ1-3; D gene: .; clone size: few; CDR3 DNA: TGCAGCGTTGTAGATTGGGGGGAATCTGGAAACACCATATATTTT; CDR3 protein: CSVVDWGESGNTIYF
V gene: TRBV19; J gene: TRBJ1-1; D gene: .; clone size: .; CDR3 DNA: TGTGCCAGTAGTAAGTTCCGACAGGCTGAAGCTTTCTTT; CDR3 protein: CASSKFRQAEAFF
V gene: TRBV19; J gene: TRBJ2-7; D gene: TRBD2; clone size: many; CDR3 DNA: TGTGCCAGTAGTCCCCGGCGACTAGCGGGAGGCCACGAGCAGTACTTC; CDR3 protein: CASSPRRLAGGHEQYF
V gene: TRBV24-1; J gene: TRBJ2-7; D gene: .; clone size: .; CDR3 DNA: TGTGCCACCAGTGACGAGGGGCACTCCTACGAGCAGTACTTC; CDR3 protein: CATSDEGHSYEQYF
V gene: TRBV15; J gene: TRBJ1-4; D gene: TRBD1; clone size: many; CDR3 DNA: TGTGCCACCAGCAGAGACCAGACAGGGGGGAATGAAAAACTGTTTTTT; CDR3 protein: CATSRDQTGGNEKLFF
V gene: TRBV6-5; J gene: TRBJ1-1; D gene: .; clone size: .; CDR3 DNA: TGTGCCAGCAGTCACACTGACAACACTGAAGCTTTCTTT; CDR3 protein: CASSHTDNTEAFF
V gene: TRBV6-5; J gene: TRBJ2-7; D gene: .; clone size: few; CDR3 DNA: TGTGCCAGCAGTTATGGGGAATCCGAGCAGTACTTC; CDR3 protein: CASSYGESEQYF
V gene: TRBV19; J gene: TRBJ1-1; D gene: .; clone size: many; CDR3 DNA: TGTGCCAGTATCGCGGGCGCCACTGAAGCTTTCTTT; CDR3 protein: CASIAGATEAFF
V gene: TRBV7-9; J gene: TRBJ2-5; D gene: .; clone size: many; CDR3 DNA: TGTGCCAGCAGCTTCACAGAGGGTTACGAGACCCAGTACTTC; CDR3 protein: CASSFTEGYETQYF
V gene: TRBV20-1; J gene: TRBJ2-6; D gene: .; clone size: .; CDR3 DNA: TGCAGTGCTAGCGGGGACAGGGCCAACGTCCTGACTTTC; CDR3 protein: CSASGDRANVLTF
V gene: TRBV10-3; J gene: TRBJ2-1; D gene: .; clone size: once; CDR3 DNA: TGTGCCATCAGGGGGGCGGACTTTGCTGAGCAGTTCTTC; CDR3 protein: CAIRGADFAEQFF
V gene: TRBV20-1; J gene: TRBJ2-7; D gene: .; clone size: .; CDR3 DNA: TGCAGTGCGCAGGCAGGGGCTGCCTACGAGCAGTACTTC; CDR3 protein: CSAQAGAAYEQYF
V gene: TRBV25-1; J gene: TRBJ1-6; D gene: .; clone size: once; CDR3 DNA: TGTGCCAGCGGCTTGGAATCTGGGCGAAATTCACCCCTCCACTTT; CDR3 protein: CASGLESGRNSPLHF
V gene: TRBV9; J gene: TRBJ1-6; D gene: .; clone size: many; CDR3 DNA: TGTGCCAGCAGCCCCCGACTGGATTCACCCCTCCACTTT; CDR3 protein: CASSPRLDSPLHF
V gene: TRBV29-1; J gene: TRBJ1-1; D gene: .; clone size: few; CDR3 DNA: TGCAGCCCCCCCGGGAGGGCTTGGTACACTGAAGCTTTCTTT; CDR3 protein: CSPPGRAWYTEAFF
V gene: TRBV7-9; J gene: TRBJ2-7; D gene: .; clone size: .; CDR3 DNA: TGTGCCAGCAGTCCTAGGGTCTACGAGCAGTACTTC; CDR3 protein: CASSPRVYEQYF
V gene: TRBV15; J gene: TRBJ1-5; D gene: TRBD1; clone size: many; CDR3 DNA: TGTGCCACCAGCAGAGATACAGGGGAGGCTAATCAGCCCCAGCATTTT; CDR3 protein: CATSRDTGEANQPQHF
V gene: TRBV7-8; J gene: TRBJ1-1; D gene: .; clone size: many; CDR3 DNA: TGTGCCAGCAGCGTCACAGGGCACAACACTGAAGCTTTCTTT; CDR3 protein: CASSVTGHNTEAFF
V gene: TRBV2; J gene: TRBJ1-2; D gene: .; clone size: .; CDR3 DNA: TGTGCCACCAAGATGGGGGTTGGCTACACCTTC; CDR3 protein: CATKMGVGYTF
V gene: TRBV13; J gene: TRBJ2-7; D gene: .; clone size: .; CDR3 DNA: TGTGCCAGCAGCTTTGGTACTACCCCCTACGAGCAGTACTTC; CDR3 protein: CASSFGTTPYEQYF
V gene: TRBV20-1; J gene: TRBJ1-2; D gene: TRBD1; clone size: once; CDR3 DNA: TGCAGTGCACGGGACAGCGCCTTTCCTGGCTACACCTTC; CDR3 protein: CSARDSAFPGYTF
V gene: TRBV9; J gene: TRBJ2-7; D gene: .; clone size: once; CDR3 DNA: TGTGCCAGCAGCGTAGAAGAGGGGGGCGAGCAGTACTTC; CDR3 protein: CASSVEEGGEQYF
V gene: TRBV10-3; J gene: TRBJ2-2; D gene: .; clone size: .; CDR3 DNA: TGTGCCACGATGGGATCAGGGCCCGGGGAGCTGTTTTTT; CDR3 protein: CATMGSGPGELFF
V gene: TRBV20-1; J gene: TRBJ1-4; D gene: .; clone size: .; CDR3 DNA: TGCAGTGCCGCCGGTACATCGGATGAAAAACTGTTTTTT; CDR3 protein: CSAAGTSDEKLFF
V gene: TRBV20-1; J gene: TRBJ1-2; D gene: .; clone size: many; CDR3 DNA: TGCAGTGCGCAGGGGTACTATGGCTACACCTTC; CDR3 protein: CSAQGYYGYTF
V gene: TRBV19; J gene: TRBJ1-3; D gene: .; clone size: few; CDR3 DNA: TGTGCCAGTAGTATATCGATCTCTGGAAACACCATATATTTT; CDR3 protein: CASSISISGNTIYF
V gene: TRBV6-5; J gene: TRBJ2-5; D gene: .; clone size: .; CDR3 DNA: TGTGCCAGCAGTGAGCCGGCGACCCAGTACTTC; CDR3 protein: CASSEPATQYF
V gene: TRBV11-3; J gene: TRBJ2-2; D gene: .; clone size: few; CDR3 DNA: TGTGCCAGCAGCTTAGGGTATGGGGAGAAGCACACCGGGGAGCTGTTTTTT; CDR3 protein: CASSLGYGEKHTGELFF
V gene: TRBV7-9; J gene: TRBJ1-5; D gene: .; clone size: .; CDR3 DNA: TGTGCCAGCAGCTTAGATAGGCAGGGGAGGAAGGATCAGCCCCAGCATTTT; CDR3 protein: CASSLDRQGRKDQPQHF
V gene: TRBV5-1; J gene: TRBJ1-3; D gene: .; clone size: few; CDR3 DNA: TGCGCCAGCAGCTTAGGTCGGAAATCCGGAAACACCATATATTTT; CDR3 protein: CASSLGRKSGNTIYF
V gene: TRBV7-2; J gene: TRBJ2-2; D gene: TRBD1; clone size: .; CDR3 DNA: TGCGCCAGCAGCCAAGAATTCCAGGGGGCTGTCGGGGAGCTGTTTTTT; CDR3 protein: CASSQEFQGAVGELFF
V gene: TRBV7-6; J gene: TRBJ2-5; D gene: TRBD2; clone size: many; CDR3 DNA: TGTGCCAGCATGGGCGGGGGGGCCGGTGAGACCCAGTACTTC; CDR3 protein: CASMGGGAGETQYF
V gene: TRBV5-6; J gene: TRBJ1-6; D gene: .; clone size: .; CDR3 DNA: TGTGCCAGCACAGAGTGGGGGAATTCACCCCTCCACTTT; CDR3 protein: CASTEWGNSPLHF
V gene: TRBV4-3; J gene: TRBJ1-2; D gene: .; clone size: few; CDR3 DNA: TGCGCCAGCAGCCAAGATCCCCCCTCGGGCTACACCTTC; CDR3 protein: CASSQDPPSGYTF
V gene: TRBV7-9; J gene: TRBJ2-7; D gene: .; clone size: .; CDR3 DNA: TGTGCCAGCAGCCCTACCGACCGGGTGCCGGGAGAGCAGTACTTC; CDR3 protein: CASSPTDRVPGEQYF
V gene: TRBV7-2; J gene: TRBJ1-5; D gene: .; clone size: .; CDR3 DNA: TGTGCCAGCAGCTTAGCCTGGGGGCTGGGTCAGCCCCAGCATTTT; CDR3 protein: CASSLAWGLGQPQHF
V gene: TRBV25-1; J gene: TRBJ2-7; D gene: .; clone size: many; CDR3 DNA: TGTGCCAGCAGTGATCCGGGGCCCTACGAGCAGTACTTC; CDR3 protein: CASSDPGPYEQYF
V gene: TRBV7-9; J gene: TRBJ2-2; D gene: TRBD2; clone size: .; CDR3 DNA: TGTGCCAGCAGTGTGGGACTAGCGGGACCCGGGGAGCTGTTTTTT; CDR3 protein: CASSVGLAGPGELFF
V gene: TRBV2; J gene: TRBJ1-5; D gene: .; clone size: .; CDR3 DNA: TGTGCCAGCGGGGGACTGGGGGGTTATCAGCCCCAGCATTTT; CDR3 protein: CASGGLGGYQPQHF
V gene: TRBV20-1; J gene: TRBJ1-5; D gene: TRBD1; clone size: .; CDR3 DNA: TGCAGTGCTAGTCCGCGGGGGGTCAGGGGGACCCTATCACAGCCCCAGCATTTT; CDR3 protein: CSASPRGVRGTLSQPQHF
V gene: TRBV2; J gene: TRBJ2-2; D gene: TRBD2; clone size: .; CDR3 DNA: TGTGCCCGCAGTAAGGGGCTAGCGGGAACCGGGGAGCTGTTTTTT; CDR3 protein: CARSKGLAGTGELFF
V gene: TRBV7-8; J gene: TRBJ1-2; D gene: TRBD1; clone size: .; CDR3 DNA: TGTGCCAGCAGCTTTTACAGGGGCCGGGGTGGCTACACCTTC; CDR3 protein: CASSFYRGRGGYTF
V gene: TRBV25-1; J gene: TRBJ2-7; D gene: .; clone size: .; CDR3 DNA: TGTGCCCCCTCGACGGGGATCGAGCAGTACTTC; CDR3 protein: CAPSTGIEQYF
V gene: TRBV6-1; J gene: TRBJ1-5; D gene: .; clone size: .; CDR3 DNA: TGTGCCAGCAGTTACTCGTACGCTGGGGATCAGCCCCAGCATTTT; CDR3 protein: CASSYSYAGDQPQHF
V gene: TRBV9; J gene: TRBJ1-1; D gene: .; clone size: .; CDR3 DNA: TGTGCCAGCAGCCCAGACCAAGACAAGGGTCTGAACACTGAAGCTTTCTTT; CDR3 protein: CASSPDQDKGLNTEAFF
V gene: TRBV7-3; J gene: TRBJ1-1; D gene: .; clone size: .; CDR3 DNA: TGTGCCAGCAGCCCCGGGACTGACGCTTTCTTT; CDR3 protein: CASSPGTDAFF
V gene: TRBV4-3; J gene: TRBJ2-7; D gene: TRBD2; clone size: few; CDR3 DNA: TGCGCCAGCAGCCAAGAAGGAGCGGGAAGGTACGAGCAGTACTTC; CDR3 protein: CASSQEGAGRYEQYF
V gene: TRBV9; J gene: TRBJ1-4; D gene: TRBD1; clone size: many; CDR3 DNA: TGTGCCAGCAGCGTAGAAGGGACAGAGGAAAAACTGTTTTTT; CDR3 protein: CASSVEGTEEKLFF
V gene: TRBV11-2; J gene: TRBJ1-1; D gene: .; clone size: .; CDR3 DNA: TGTGCCAGCAGCTTAGGGGGTGGGGGGAGCACTGAAGCTTTCTTT; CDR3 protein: CASSLGGGGSTEAFF
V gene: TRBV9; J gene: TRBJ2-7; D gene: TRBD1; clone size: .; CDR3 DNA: TGTGCCAGCAGTACAGGGGGCCCTAACCACGAGCAGTACTTC; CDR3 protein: CASSTGGPNHEQYF
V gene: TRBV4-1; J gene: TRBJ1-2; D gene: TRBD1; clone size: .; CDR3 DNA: TGCGCCAGCAGCAGGGAGGACAGGGTTAACTATGGCTACACCTTC; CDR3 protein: CASSREDRVNYGYTF
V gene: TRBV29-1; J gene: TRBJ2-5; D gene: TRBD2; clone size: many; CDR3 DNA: TGCAGCGTTGAAGTCGGGGGAGGGGAGACCCAGTACTTC; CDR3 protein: CSVEVGGGETQYF
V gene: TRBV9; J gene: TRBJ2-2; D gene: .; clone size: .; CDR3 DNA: TGTGCCAGCAGCACAGGGAGCACCGGGGAGCTGTTTTTT; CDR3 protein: CASSTGSTGELFF
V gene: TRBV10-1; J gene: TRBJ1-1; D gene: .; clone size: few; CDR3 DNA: TGCGCCAGCAGTGATACCACAGGCCACACTGAAGCTTTCTTT; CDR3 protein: CASSDTTGHTEAFF